What follows is one TCR beta chain and its context. The target antigen is unknown. The sample's treatment: about 20 received Ad26.COV2.S at low or high dose, single or two shots; a few received placebo; per-sample allocation not given. The study sampled participants on day 63 after the first vaccine or placebo injection. Repertoires were generated with immunoSEQ multiplex PCR, while TCRdb's copy carries only in-frame clones and drops some. The sample holds hundreds of thousands of clones, 89% seen once. The sample originates from a study of Ad26.COV2.S vaccination and SARS-CoV-2 variants. Overall study findings and caveats: There was reportedly substantial breadth in spike-specific CD8+ and CD4+ T cell responses after vaccination.

The CDR3 is 16 amino acids. The germline V and J ends were trimmed by 3 bases and 5 bases, with 16 bases remaining between them. CDR1 is MNHEY, CDR2 SMNVEV, per germline (reference sequence). This TCR derives from a person aged 18-60 years who received the Ad26.COV2.S COVID-19 vaccine or a placebo. This specimen consisted of peripheral blood, obtained in a trial of Ad26.COV2.S vaccine versus placebo. The chain combines TRBV27 with TRBJ2-2, with D perhaps TRBD2 (7 bases). This chain's CDR3 is CASSFSGGHNTGELFF. CDR3 bases: TGTGCCAGCAGTTTCTCGGGGGGCCATAATACCGGGGAGCTGTTTTTT.